This T cell receptor (beta chain) was captured by sequencing in a study of blood T cell repertoires in COVID-19. Study at large: T cells, B-cell-depleted T cells, or PBMCs provided the cDNA or gDNA that served as material.

This clone was observed once. In the authors' workflow: Using reference gene primer amplification, nucleated cell counts were estimated. Sequencing was performed with immunoSEQ multiplex PCR; in TCRdb, only in-frame clones are kept and a portion is missing. V, J and clone size derive from that table, while D and trimming were established from the DNA sequence. The sample includes roughly 270,000 clones, 88% of them seen just once. This receptor was taken from a man aged 18-30 years with active or convalescent COVID-19. The sequencing sample was made of peripheral blood.

The CDR3 sequence is CASSRDLYNSPLHF. CDR3 sequence (DNA): TGTGCCAGCAGTCGCGATCTGTATAATTCACCCCTCCACTTT. The rearrangement uses TRBV3-1 (or the pseudogene TRBV3-2) and TRBJ1-6; no reliable D call. V lost 6 bases to trimming and J lost 4 bases, with 10 bases between them. The CDR3 runs 14 residues. Germline CDR1 and CDR2: LGHDT and YNNKEL (reference sequence).